These T cell receptor beta chains were read from a single sample in a study of blood T cell repertoires in COVID-19. Sequenced by immunoSEQ multiplex PCR; TCRdb stores in-frame clones only, minus some. The sample carries roughly 300,000 clones, roughly 83% recorded once. Source material: peripheral blood. These receptors were obtained from a human donor with COVID-19, enrolled during active disease. The donor label of this sample is uncertain. The CDR3 runs from the conserved cysteine through the conserved F or W. A D gene is named only where the DNA matches it firmly. Clone sizes are given selectively: once, few, many, or a class where the clone is expanded.

CDR3 protein: CASSGGTAWDNQPQHF; CDR3 DNA: TGTGCCAGCAGTGGGGGGACAGCCTGGGACAATCAGCCCCAGCATTTT; D gene: TRBD1; V gene: TRBV6-1; J gene: TRBJ1-5; clone size: -
CDR3 protein: CASRTGERSGELFF; CDR3 DNA: TGCGCCAGCAGAACTGGGGAGCGGTCCGGGGAGCTGTTTTTT; D gene: -; V gene: TRBV5-1; J gene: TRBJ2-2; clone size: -
CDR3 protein: CASSTGSGANVLTF; CDR3 DNA: TGTGCCAGCAGTACAGGGTCTGGGGCCAACGTCCTGACTTTC; D gene: -; V gene: TRBV7-6; J gene: TRBJ2-6; clone size: -
CDR3 protein: CASSLGASYQPQHF; CDR3 DNA: TGTGCCAGTAGTTTGGGGGCGAGTTATCAGCCCCAGCATTTT; D gene: -; V gene: TRBV19; J gene: TRBJ1-5; clone size: -
CDR3 protein: CASSQEGRVNGELFF; CDR3 DNA: TGTGCCAGCAGCCAGGAAGGGCGGGTCAACGGGGAGCTGTTTTTT; D gene: -; V gene: TRBV7-3; J gene: TRBJ2-2; clone size: -
CDR3 protein: CASSTTSFAGELFF; CDR3 DNA: TGCGCCAGCAGTACTACTAGTTTCGCGGGGGAGCTGTTTTTT; D gene: -; V gene: TRBV10-2; J gene: TRBJ2-2; clone size: -
CDR3 protein: CSVETLAVYNEQFF; CDR3 DNA: TGCAGCGTTGAGACGCTAGCGGTCTACAATGAGCAGTTCTTC; D gene: TRBD2; V gene: TRBV29-1; J gene: TRBJ2-1; clone size: -
CDR3 protein: CASRGGASSYEQYF; CDR3 DNA: TGCGCCAGCCGAGGGGGGGCCAGCTCCTACGAGCAGTACTTC; D gene: -; V gene: TRBV5-1; J gene: TRBJ2-7; clone size: -
CDR3 protein: CASSPRQGNQNTEAFF; CDR3 DNA: TGTGCCAGCAGCCCCCGACAGGGAAATCAGAACACTGAAGCTTTCTTT; D gene: TRBD1; V gene: TRBV7-2; J gene: TRBJ1-1; clone size: -
CDR3 protein: CATSPGVYNEQFF; CDR3 DNA: TGTGCCACCAGCCCAGGGGTGTACAATGAGCAGTTCTTC; D gene: -; V gene: TRBV24-1; J gene: TRBJ2-1; clone size: -
CDR3 protein: CASSLDGYGYTF; CDR3 DNA: TGTGCCAGCAGCTTGGACGGTTATGGCTACACCTTC; D gene: -; V gene: TRBV5-4; J gene: TRBJ1-2; clone size: few
CDR3 protein: CSVGGTSGAFQETQYF; CDR3 DNA: TGCAGCGTTGGAGGGACTAGCGGGGCCTTCCAAGAGACCCAGTACTTC; D gene: TRBD2; V gene: TRBV29-1; J gene: TRBJ2-5; clone size: once
CDR3 protein: CASSVRSPGEQFF; CDR3 DNA: TGTGCCAGCAGTGTCAGGTCCCCCGGTGAGCAGTTCTTC; D gene: -; V gene: TRBV27; J gene: TRBJ2-1; clone size: -
CDR3 protein: CASSISRGAGELFF; CDR3 DNA: TGTGCCAGCTCAATCTCCCGAGGCGCCGGGGAGCTGTTTTTT; D gene: -; V gene: TRBV18; J gene: TRBJ2-2; clone size: -
CDR3 protein: CASSSLLGAGNTEAFF; CDR3 DNA: TGCGCCAGCAGCTCCCTGCTGGGGGCTGGGAACACTGAAGCTTTCTTT; D gene: -; V gene: TRBV5-1; J gene: TRBJ1-1; clone size: once
CDR3 protein: CASSSGLAGVTDTQYF; CDR3 DNA: TGTGCCAGCTCATCCGGACTAGCGGGAGTCACAGATACGCAGTATTTT; D gene: TRBD2; V gene: TRBV18; J gene: TRBJ2-3; clone size: -
CDR3 protein: CASSRDSGTEAFF; CDR3 DNA: TGTGCCAGCAGTAGGGACAGCGGAACTGAAGCTTTCTTT; D gene: TRBD1; V gene: TRBV7-9; J gene: TRBJ1-1; clone size: -
CDR3 protein: CASSTGTGGINEQFF; CDR3 DNA: TGTGCCAGTAGTACAGGGACAGGGGGCATCAATGAGCAGTTCTTC; D gene: TRBD1; V gene: TRBV19; J gene: TRBJ2-1; clone size: -
CDR3 protein: CASSINRGDTQYF; CDR3 DNA: TGTGCCAGTAGTATTAACAGGGGGGATACGCAGTATTTT; D gene: TRBD1; V gene: TRBV19; J gene: TRBJ2-3; clone size: -
CDR3 protein: CASSLTQGAGEQYF; CDR3 DNA: TGCGCCAGCAGCTTGACCCAGGGGGCGGGGGAGCAGTACTTC; D gene: TRBD1; V gene: TRBV5-1; J gene: TRBJ2-7; clone size: -